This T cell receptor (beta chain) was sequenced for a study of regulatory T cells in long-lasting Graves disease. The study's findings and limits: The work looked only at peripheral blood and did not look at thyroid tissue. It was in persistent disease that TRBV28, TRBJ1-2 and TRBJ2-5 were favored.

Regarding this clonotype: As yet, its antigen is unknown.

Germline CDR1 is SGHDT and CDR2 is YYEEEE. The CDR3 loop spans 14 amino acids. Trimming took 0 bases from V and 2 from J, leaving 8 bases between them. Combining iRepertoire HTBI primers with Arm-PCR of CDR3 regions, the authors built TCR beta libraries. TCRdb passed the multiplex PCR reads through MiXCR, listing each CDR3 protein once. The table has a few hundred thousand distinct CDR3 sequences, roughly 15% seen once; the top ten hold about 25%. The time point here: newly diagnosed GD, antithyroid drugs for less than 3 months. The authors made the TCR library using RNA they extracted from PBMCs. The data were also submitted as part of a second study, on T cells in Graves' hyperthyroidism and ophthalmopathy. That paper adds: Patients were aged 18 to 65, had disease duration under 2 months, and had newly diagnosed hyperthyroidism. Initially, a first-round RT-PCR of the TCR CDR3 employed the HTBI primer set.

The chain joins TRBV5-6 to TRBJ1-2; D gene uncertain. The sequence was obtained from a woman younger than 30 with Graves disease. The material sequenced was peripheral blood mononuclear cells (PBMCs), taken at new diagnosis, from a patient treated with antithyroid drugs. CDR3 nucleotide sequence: TGTGCCAGCAGCTTGGGGCTACAGAACTATGGCTACACCTTC. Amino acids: CASSLGLQNYGYTF.